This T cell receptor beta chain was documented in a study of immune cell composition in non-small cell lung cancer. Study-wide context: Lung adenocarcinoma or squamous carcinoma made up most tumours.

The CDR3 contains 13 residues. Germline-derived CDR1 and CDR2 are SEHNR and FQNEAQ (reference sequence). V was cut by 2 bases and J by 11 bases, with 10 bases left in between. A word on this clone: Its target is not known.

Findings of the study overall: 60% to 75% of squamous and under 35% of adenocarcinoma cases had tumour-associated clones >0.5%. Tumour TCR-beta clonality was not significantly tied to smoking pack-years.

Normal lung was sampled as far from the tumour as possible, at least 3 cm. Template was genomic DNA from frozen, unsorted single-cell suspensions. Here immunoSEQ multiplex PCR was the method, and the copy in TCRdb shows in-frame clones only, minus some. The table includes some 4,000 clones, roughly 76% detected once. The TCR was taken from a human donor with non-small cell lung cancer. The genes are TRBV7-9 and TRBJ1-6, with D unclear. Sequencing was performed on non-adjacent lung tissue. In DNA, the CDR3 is TGTGCCAGCAGCTTATCGGTCATCACACCCCTCCACTTT. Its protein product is CASSLSVITPLHF.